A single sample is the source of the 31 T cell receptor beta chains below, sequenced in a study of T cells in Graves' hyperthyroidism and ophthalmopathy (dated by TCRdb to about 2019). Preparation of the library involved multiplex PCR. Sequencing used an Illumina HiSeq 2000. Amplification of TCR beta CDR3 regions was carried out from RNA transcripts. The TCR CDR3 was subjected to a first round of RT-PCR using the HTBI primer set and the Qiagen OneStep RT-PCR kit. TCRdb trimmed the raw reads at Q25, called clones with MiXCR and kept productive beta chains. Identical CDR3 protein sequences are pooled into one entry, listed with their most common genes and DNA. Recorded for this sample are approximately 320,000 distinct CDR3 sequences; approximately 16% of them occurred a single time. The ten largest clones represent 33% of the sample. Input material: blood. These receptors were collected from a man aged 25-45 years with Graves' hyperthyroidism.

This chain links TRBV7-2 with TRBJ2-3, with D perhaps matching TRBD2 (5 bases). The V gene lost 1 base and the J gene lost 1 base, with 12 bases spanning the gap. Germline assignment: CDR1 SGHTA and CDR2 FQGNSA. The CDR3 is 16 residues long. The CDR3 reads CASSLDGITGTDTQYF. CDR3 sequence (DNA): TGTGCCAGCAGCTTAGACGGGATAACTGGCACAGATACGCAGTATTTT.

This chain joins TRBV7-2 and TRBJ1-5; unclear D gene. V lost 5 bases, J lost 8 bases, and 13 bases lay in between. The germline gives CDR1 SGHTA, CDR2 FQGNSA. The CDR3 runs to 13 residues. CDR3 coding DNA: TGTGCCAGCAGCCCGGGCCTAGAGGAGCCCCAGCATTTT. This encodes CASSPGLEEPQHF.

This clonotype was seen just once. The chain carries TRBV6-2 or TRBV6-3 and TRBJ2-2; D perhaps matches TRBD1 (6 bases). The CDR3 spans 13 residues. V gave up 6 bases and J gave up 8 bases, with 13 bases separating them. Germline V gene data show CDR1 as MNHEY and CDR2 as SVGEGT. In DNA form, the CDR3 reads TGTGCCAGCAGAAGGACAGTTCGTGGGGAGCTGTTTTTT. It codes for CASRRTVRGELFF.

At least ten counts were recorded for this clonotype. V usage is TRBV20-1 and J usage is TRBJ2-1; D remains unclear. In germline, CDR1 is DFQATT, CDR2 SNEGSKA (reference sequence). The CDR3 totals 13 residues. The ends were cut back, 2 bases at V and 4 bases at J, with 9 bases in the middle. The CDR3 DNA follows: TGCAGTGCTAGAAGTCAGCCATACAATGAGCAGTTCTTC. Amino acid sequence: CSARSQPYNEQFF.

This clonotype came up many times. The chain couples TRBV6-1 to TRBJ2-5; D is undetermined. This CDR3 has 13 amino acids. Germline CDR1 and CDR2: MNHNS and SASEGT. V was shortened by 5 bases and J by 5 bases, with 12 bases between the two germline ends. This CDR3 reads CASSQRMGETQYF. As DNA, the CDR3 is TGTGCCAGCAGTCAACGGATGGGGGAGACCCAGTACTTC.

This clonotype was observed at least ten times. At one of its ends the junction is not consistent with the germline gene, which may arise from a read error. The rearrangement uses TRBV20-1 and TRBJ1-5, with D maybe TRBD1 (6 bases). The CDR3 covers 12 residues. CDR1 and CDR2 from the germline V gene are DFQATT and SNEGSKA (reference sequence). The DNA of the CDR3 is TGCAGTGCTCGAGATCGGACAGCCACTAGGCATTTT. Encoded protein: CSARDRTATRHF.

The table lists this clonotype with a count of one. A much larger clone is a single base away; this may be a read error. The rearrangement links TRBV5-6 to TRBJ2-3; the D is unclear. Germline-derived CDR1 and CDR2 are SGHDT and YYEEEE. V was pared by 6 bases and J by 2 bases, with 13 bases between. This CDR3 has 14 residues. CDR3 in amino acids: CASTPVGDTDTQYF. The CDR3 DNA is TGTGCCAGCACCCCCGTGGGTGACACAGATACGCAGTATTTT.

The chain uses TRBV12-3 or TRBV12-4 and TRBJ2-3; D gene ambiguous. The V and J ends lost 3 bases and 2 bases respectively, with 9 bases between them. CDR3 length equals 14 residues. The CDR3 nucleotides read TGTGCCAGCAGTTTGCGTACCCACACAGATACGCAGTATTTT. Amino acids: CASSLRTHTDTQYF.

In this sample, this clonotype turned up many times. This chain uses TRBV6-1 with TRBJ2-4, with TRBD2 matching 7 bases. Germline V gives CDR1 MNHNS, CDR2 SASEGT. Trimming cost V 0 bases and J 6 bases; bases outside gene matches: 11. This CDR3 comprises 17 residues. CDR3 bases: TGTGCCAGCAGTGAAGCGATTTGGGAGGGCCGGAGAAACATTCAGTACTTC. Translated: CASSEAIWEGRRNIQYF.

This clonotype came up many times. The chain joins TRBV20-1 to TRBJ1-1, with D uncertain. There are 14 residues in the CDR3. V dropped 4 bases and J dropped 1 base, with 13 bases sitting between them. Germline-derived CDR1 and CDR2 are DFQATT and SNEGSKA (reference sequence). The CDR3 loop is CSATEVGPNTEAFF. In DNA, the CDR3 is TGCAGTGCTACAGAGGTTGGGCCGAACACTGAAGCTTTCTTT.

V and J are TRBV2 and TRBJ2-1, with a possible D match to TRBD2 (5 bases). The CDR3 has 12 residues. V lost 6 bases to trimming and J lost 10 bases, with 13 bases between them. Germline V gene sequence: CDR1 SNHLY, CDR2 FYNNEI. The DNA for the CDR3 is TGTGCCAGCAGGAAAAGCGGCGGGGAGCAGTTCTTC. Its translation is CASRKSGGEQFF.

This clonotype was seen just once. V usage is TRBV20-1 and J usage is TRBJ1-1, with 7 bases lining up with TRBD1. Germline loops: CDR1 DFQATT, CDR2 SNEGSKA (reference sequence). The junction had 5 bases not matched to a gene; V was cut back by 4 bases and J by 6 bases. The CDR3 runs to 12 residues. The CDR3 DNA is TGCAGTGCTAATGACAGGGTCCCTGAAGCTTTCTTT. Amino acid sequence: CSANDRVPEAFF.

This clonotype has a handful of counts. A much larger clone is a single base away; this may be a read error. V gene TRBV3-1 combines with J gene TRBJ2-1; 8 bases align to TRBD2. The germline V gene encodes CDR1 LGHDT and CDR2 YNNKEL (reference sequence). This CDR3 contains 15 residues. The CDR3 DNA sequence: TGTGCCAGCAGCCCGACTAGCGACTCCTACAATGAGCAGCTCTTC. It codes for CASSPTSDSYNEQLF.

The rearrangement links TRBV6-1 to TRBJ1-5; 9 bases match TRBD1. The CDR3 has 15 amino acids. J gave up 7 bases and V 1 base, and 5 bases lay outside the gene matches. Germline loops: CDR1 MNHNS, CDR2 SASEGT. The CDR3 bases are TGTGCCAGCAGTGAAGGGGGACAGGGATGGCAGCCCCAGCATTTT. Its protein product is CASSEGGQGWQPQHF.

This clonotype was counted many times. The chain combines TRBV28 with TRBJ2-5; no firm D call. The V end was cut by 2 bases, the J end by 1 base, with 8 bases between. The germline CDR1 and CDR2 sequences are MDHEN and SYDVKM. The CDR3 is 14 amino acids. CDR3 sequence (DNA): TGTGCCAGCAGTTTAACCACAGCCCAAGAGACCCAGTACTTC. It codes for CASSLTTAQETQYF. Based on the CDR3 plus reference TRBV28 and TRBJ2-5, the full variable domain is DVKVTQSSRYLVKRTGEKVFLECVQDMDHENMFWYRQDPGLGLRLIYFSYDVKMKEKGDIPEGYSVSREKKERFSLILESASTNQTSMYLCASSLTTAQETQYFGPGTRLLVL.

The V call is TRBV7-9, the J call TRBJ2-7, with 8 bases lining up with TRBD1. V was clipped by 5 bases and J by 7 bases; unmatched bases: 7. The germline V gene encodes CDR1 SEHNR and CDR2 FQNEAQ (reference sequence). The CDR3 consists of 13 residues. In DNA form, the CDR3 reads TGTGCCAGCAGCCTCCAGGGGGCCGGGGAGCAGTACTTC. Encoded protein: CASSLQGAGEQYF.

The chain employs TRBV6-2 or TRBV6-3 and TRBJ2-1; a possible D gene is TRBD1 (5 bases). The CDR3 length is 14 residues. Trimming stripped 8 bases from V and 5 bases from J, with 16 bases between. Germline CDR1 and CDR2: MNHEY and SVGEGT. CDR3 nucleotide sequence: TGTGCCAGCTCCCAGGGTAGCATCCACAATGAGCAGTTCTTC. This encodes CASSQGSIHNEQFF.

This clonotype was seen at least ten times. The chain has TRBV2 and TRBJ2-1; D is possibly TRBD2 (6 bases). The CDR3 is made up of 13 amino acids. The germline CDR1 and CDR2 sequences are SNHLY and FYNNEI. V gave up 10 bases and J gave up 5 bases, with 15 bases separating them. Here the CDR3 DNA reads TGTGCCAACCCTAGCGAGGGAAACAATGAGCAGTTCTTC. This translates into CANPSEGNNEQFF.

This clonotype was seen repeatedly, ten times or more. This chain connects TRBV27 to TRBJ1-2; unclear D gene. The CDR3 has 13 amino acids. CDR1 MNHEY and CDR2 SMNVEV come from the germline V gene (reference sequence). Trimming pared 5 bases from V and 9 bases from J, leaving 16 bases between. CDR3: CASSISRRVSYTF. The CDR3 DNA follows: TGTGCCAGCAGTATAAGTAGGCGGGTGAGCTACACCTTC.

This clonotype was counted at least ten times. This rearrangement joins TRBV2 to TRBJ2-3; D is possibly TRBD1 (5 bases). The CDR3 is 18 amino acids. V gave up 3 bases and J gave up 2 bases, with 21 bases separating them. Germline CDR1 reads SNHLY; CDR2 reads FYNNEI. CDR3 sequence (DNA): TGTGCCAGCAGTGAGCAGGGTCGGGTCGGTGGGAACACAGATACGCAGTATTTT. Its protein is CASSEQGRVGGNTDTQYF.

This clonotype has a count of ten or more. The CDR3 region has the DNA TGTGCCACCAGCAGAGCCCTAGGGGGAGGGGGGATAAAGGGCACTGAAGCTTTCTTT. Translation: CATSRALGGGGIKGTEAFF. J is TRBJ1-1 and V is TRBV15; possibly TRBD1 for D (6 bases). The CDR3 extends over 19 amino acids. V was shortened by 1 base and J by 4 bases, with 25 bases between the two germline ends. Germline V gene lookup returns CDR1 LNHNV and CDR2 YYDKDF (reference sequence). Full variable domain (outside the CDR3, taken from reference TRBV15 and TRBJ1-1): DAMVIQNPRYQVTQFGKPVTLSCSQTLNHNVMYWYQQKSSQAPKLLFHYYDKDFNNEADTPDNFQSRRPNTSFCFLDIRSPGLGDTAMYLCATSRALGGGGIKGTEAFFGQGTRLTVV.

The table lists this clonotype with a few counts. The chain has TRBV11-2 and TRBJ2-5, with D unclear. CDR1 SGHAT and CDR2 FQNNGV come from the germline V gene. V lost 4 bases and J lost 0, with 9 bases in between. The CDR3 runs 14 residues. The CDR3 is CASSSQRYQETQYF. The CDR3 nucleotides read TGTGCCAGCAGCTCGCAGAGGTACCAAGAGACCCAGTACTTC.

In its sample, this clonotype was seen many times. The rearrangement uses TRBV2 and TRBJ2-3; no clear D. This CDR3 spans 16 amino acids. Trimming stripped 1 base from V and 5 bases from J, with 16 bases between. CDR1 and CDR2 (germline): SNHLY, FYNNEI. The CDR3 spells CASSEGGIGPQDTQYF. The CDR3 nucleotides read TGTGCCAGCAGTGAAGGTGGGATAGGACCCCAAGATACGCAGTATTTT.

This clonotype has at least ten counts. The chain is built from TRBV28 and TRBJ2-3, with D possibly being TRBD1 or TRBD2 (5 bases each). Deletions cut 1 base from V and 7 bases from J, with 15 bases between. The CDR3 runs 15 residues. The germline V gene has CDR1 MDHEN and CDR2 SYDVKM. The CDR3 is CASSLFEGRLNTQYF. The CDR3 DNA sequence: TGTGCCAGCAGTTTATTTGAGGGGCGTCTAAATACGCAGTATTTT.

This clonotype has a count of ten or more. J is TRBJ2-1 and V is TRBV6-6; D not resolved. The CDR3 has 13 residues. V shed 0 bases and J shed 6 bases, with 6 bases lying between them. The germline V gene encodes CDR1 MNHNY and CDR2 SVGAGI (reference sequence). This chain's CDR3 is CASSYSSGNEQFF. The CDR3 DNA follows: TGTGCCAGCAGTTACTCGAGTGGCAATGAGCAGTTCTTC.

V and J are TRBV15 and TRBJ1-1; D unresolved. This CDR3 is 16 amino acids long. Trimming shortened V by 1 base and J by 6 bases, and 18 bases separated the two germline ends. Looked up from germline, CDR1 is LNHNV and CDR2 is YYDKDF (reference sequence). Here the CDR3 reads CATSRVGSTEEPEAFF. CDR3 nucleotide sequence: TGTGCCACCAGCAGAGTGGGCTCTACAGAAGAGCCTGAAGCTTTCTTT. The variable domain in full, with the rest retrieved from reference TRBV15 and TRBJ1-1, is DAMVIQNPRYQVTQFGKPVTLSCSQTLNHNVMYWYQQKSSQAPKLLFHYYDKDFNNEADTPDNFQSRRPNTSFCFLDIRSPGLGDTAMYLCATSRVGSTEEPEAFFGQGTRLTVV.

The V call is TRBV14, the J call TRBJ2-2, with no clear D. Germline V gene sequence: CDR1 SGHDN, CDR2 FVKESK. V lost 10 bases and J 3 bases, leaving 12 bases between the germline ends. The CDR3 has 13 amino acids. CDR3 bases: TGTGCCACCAGACTTGAGTACACCGGGGAGCTGTTTTTT. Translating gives CATRLEYTGELFF.

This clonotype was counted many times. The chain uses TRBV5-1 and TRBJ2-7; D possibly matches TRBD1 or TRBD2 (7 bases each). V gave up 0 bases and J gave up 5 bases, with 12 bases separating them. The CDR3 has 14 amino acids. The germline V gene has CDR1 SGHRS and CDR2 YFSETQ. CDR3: CASSLDPGGDEQYF. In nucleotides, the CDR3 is TGCGCCAGCAGCTTGGATCCAGGGGGGGACGAGCAGTACTTC.

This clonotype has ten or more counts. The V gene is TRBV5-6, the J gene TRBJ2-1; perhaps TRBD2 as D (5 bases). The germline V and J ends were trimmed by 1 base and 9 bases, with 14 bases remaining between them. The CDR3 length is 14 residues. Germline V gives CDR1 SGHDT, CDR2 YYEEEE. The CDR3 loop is CASSLSAKRIEQFF. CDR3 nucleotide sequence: TGTGCCAGCAGCTTGTCGGCCAAGCGGATTGAGCAGTTCTTC.

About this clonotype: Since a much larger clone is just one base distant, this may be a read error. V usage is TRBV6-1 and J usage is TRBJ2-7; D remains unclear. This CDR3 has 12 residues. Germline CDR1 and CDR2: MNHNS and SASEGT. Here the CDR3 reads CASSPTSYKQYF. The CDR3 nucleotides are TGTGCCAGCAGCCCTACCTCCTACAAGCAGTACTTC.

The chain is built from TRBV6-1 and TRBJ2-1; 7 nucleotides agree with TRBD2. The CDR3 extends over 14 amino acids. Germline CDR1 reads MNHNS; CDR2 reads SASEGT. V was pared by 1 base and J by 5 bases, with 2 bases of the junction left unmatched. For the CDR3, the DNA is TGTGCCAGCAGTGAAGGAGCGGGAAACAATGAGCAGTTCTTC. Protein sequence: CASSEGAGNNEQFF.